One and the same sample provided the 28 T cell receptor beta chains below, sequenced in a study of CD8 T cells in Susac syndrome. Random hexamers served to reverse transcribe about 0.5 to 1 ug RNA. TCRdb recomputed calls from the immunoSEQ multiplex PCR reads with MiXCR, one row per CDR3 protein. The sample lists about 190,000 distinct CDR3 sequences, almost 96% occurring once. The sample taken for sequencing was CD4+ T cells from PBMCs. The receptors stem from a human donor with Susac syndrome.

V usage is TRBV28 and J usage is TRBJ2-7, with 8 bases aligning to TRBD2. This CDR3 spans 13 amino acids. Germline lookup yields CDR1 MDHEN and CDR2 SYDVKM. Trimming cost V 3 bases and J 6 bases; bases outside gene matches: 4. The CDR3 DNA sequence: TGTGCCAGCAGTTTTGGGCTAGCGGGCGAGCAGTACTTC. Translated: CASSFGLAGEQYF.

The CDR3 protein is CASSQEVAGGPHRFF. CDR3 nucleotide sequence: TGCGCCAGCAGCCAAGAAGTAGCGGGGGGGCCCCATCGGTTCTTC. The V call is TRBV4-1, the J call TRBJ2-1, with 11 positions matching TRBD2. J gave up 15 bases and V 0 bases, and 10 bases lay outside the gene matches. Germline CDR1 is MGHRA and CDR2 is YSYEKL. The CDR3 is made up of 15 amino acids.

V usage is TRBV30 and J usage is TRBJ1-2; D gene uncertain. The CDR3 length is 12 residues. Looked up from germline, CDR1 is GTSNPN and CDR2 is SVGIG (reference sequence). V gave up 8 bases and J gave up 0 bases, with 10 bases separating them. CDR3 amino acids: CAQKGTNYGYTF. The CDR3 nucleotides read TGTGCCCAAAAAGGGACTAACTATGGCTACACCTTC. The entire variable domain, with the rest obtained from reference TRBV30 and TRBJ1-2, is as follows: SQTIHQWPATLVQPVGSPLSLECTVEGTSNPNLYWYRQAAGRGLQLLFYSVGIGQISSEVPQNLSASRPQDRQFILSSKKLLLSDSGFYLCAQKGTNYGYTFGSGTRLTVV.

A remark on this clonotype: At one end the junction does not follow the germline gene, possibly because of a read error. This rearrangement joins TRBV12-3 or TRBV12-4 to TRBJ2-5; 11 bases are shared with TRBD2. This CDR3 is built from 15 residues. CDR3 sequence: CASSLAGGLQETQYF. Here the CDR3 DNA reads TGTGCCAGCAGTCTAGCGGGGGGCCTTCAAGAGACCCAGTACTTC.

The chain links TRBV7-8 to TRBJ1-1; the D gene is possibly TRBD1 (5 bases). V lost 5 bases, J lost 1 base, and 11 bases lay in between. The CDR3 has 14 residues. Germline-derived CDR1 and CDR2 are SGHVS and FQNEAQ. The CDR3 DNA reads as TGTGCCAGCAGCGCGGGACCAACGAACACTGAAGCTTTCTTT. This codes for CASSAGPTNTEAFF.

The chain links TRBV6-5 to TRBJ1-1, with no clear D. Germline CDR1 reads MNHEY; CDR2 reads SVGAGI. The CDR3 is 13 residues long. V dropped 5 bases and J dropped 2 bases, with 9 bases sitting between them. The CDR3 region has the DNA TGTGCCAGCAGTAGAATCCGAAACACTGAAGCTTTCTTT. Translating gives CASSRIRNTEAFF.

The gene calls are TRBV5-6 and TRBJ1-2; D not resolved. The germline gives CDR1 SGHDT, CDR2 YYEEEE. This CDR3 spans 15 amino acids. The ends were cut back, 1 base at V and 8 bases at J, with 18 bases in the middle. The chain's CDR3 is CASSLNQLGIEGYTF. The CDR3 DNA follows: TGTGCCAGCAGCTTGAATCAGTTGGGGATAGAGGGCTACACCTTC.

The chain employs TRBV7-3 and TRBJ2-1, with 8 bases matching TRBD1. The V and J ends lost 4 bases and 7 bases, in that order; junction bases with no gene match: 6. Germline V gives CDR1 SGHTA, CDR2 FQGTGA. The CDR3 totals 14 residues. For the CDR3, the DNA is TGTGCCAGCAGCTCTGACAGGGGATCAAATGAGCAGTTCTTC. This sequence encodes CASSSDRGSNEQFF.

Turning to this clonotype: An end of the junction differs from the germline gene, which may be a read error. The rearrangement links TRBV28 to TRBJ2-1; tentatively, D is TRBD2 (7 bases). The CDR3 is 15 residues long. Germline V gene sequence: CDR1 MDHEN, CDR2 SYDVKM. In DNA, the CDR3 is TGTGCCAGCACCCGAGGGGGGGGCTCCCACAATGAGCAGTTCTTC. Protein sequence: CASTRGGGSHNEQFF.

The chain links TRBV20-1 to TRBJ2-7, with D tentatively TRBD1 or TRBD2 (6 bases each). CDR1 is DFQATT, CDR2 SNEGSKA, per germline (reference sequence). The CDR3 has 15 amino acids. The ends were cut back, 3 bases at V and 6 bases at J, with 21 bases in the middle. For the CDR3, the DNA is TGCAGTGCTAGCCGGGGAGGCCGACAGGATGGCGAGCAGTACTTC. This codes for CSASRGGRQDGEQYF.

The chain is built from TRBV9 and TRBJ2-6, with D uncertain. In germline, CDR1 is SGDLS, CDR2 YYNGEE. This CDR3 has 15 amino acids. Trimming took 0 bases from V and 4 from J, leaving 8 bases between them. CDR3 DNA sequence: TGTGCCAGCAGCGTAGGCCGGGTCGGGGCCAACGTCCTGACTTTC. It is translated as CASSVGRVGANVLTF.

The chain combines TRBV5-6 with TRBJ1-3; maybe TRBD1 (6 bases). This CDR3 comprises 13 residues. Looked up from germline, CDR1 is SGHDT and CDR2 is YYEEEE. V was cut by 4 bases and J by 7 bases, with 12 bases left in between. The CDR3 reads CASSPTGMNTIYF. CDR3 bases: TGTGCCAGCAGCCCTACAGGGATGAACACCATATATTTT.

The rearrangement uses TRBV23-1 and TRBJ2-7, with TRBD1 identical over 7 bases. TRBV23-1 is an ORF for which the function is uncertain. The CDR3 covers 16 residues. V gave up 0 bases and J gave up 2 bases; unmatched junction bases: 7. CDR3 coding DNA: TGCGCCAGCAGTCAATCAAAGCAGGGGGTAACCTACGAGCAGTACTTC. This codes for CASSQSKQGVTYEQYF.

The gene calls are TRBV12-3 or TRBV12-4 and TRBJ1-1; no clear D gene. This CDR3 comprises 15 residues. Trimming pared 1 base from V and 1 base from J, leaving 10 bases between. The CDR3 sequence is CASSLVRVRNTEAFF. CDR3 coding DNA: TGTGCCAGCAGTTTAGTAAGGGTAAGGAACACTGAAGCTTTCTTT.

The DNA of the CDR3 is TGTGCCAGTAGGGGTGAGAAGCATGAGCAGTTCTTC. Translating it yields CASRGEKHEQFF. The chain has TRBV19 and TRBJ2-1; D remains unclear. Germline V gives CDR1 LNHDA, CDR2 SQIVND (reference sequence). The CDR3 length is 12 residues. V was trimmed by 6 bases and J by 8 bases, leaving 11 bases between them.

The chain is built from TRBV20-1 and TRBJ2-5; 12 bases match TRBD1. There are 15 residues in the CDR3. The germline CDR1 and CDR2 sequences are DFQATT and SNEGSKA (reference sequence). V was clipped by 6 bases and J by 5 bases; unmatched bases: 10. The CDR3 reads CSAIPGQGAAETQYF. The CDR3 DNA sequence: TGCAGTGCCATCCCGGGACAGGGGGCCGCGGAGACCCAGTACTTC.

The chain combines TRBV5-4 with TRBJ2-7; 7 bases line up with TRBD1. V dropped 1 base and J dropped 5; count of bases not matched to a gene: 6. Germline CDR1 SGHNT, CDR2 YYREEE (reference sequence). This CDR3 has 14 residues. CDR3 bases: TGTGCCAGCAGCTTGTTACAGGGGACCCACGAGCAGTACTTC. Residues: CASSLLQGTHEQYF.

In its sample, this clonotype was seen once. The chain combines TRBV7-9 with TRBJ1-2; the D is unclear. The CDR3 covers 14 residues. Germline CDR1 reads SEHNR; CDR2 reads FQNEAQ (reference sequence). The V end lost 1 base, the J end lost 3 bases, and 9 bases lay between the germline ends. CDR3 in DNA: TGTGCCAGCAGCTTAGACGGACCATACTATGGCTACACCTTC. It codes for CASSLDGPYYGYTF.

The gene calls are TRBV12-3 or TRBV12-4 and TRBJ2-1; 9 positions match TRBD1. V lost 6 bases to trimming and J lost 4 bases; unmatched junction nucleotides: 10. The CDR3 is made up of 16 amino acids. DNA of the CDR3: TGTGCCAGCAGGTCCCGTACAGGGGGCGAATACAATGAGCAGTTCTTC. Its translation is CASRSRTGGEYNEQFF.

V usage is TRBV7-2 and J usage is TRBJ2-7; 11 bases match TRBD2. With V trimmed by 0 bases and J by 2 bases, 6 bases remained unmatched. The CDR3 covers 17 residues. The germline gives CDR1 SGHTA, CDR2 FQGNSA. The CDR3 nucleotides are TGTGCCAGCAGCTTAGCGGGACTAGCGGCGGACACCTACGAGCAGTACTTC. It translates to CASSLAGLAADTYEQYF.

V is TRBV12-3 or TRBV12-4 and J is TRBJ1-1; D is unresolved. Trimming pared 3 bases from V and 4 bases from J, leaving 3 bases between. This CDR3 is built from 11 residues. CDR3 loop: CASSFVTEAFF. CDR3 DNA sequence: TGTGCCAGCAGTTTTGTCACTGAAGCTTTCTTT.

The chain couples TRBV2 to TRBJ1-5; 7 positions match TRBD1. The V gene end was trimmed by 3 bases and the J gene end by 6 bases; junction bases not matched to a gene: 2. The CDR3 runs to 13 residues. Germline values: CDR1 SNHLY, CDR2 FYNNEI. The CDR3: CASSEGQIQPQHF. CDR3 bases: TGTGCCAGCAGTGAGGGACAGATTCAGCCCCAGCATTTT.

CDR3: CAWSLADQPQHF. The CDR3 DNA follows: TGTGCCTGGAGTTTAGCCGATCAGCCCCAGCATTTT. The chain recombines TRBV30 with TRBJ1-5; D uncertain. The CDR3 runs to 12 residues. With 2 bases removed from V and 5 bases from J, the gap between germline ends came to 7 bases. Germline V gene sequence: CDR1 GTSNPN, CDR2 SVGIG (reference sequence).

The chain is built from TRBV11-2 and TRBJ1-2; 7 bases are a match to TRBD1. The CDR3 is made up of 18 amino acids. V lost 3 bases, J lost 12 bases, and 25 bases stayed unmatched. The germline CDR1 and CDR2 sequences are SGHAT and FQNNGV. CDR3 sequence reads: CASSLAPTGLGQRGVDTF. The CDR3 nucleotides are TGTGCCAGCAGCTTGGCCCCGACAGGGCTCGGTCAGCGGGGAGTCGACACCTTC.

The rearrangement joins TRBV5-4 to TRBJ1-1; 8 bases fit TRBD1. V trimming: 0 bases; J trimming: 8 bases; junction bases outside the gene matches: 6. Germline V lookup: CDR1 SGHNT, CDR2 YYREEE (reference sequence). The CDR3 is made up of 14 amino acids. The CDR3 nucleotides are TGTGCCAGCAGCTTGGAACGGCAGGGGGCCGAAGCTTTCTTT. Translating gives CASSLERQGAEAFF.

The gene calls are TRBV23-1 and TRBJ2-1, with D possibly matching TRBD1 (6 bases). TRBV23-1 is marked as an open reading frame, function uncertain. The CDR3 contains 13 residues. With 7 bases removed from V and 6 bases from J, the gap between germline ends came to 13 bases. In nucleotides, the CDR3 is TGCGCCAGCACCAGGGGTATCCTCAATGAGCAGTTCTTC. The encoded protein is CASTRGILNEQFF.

This clonotype was picked up one time. This sequence joins TRBV5-4 and TRBJ2-1; tentatively, D is TRBD2 (6 bases). This CDR3 has 14 residues. Trimming took 0 bases from V and 6 from J, leaving 10 bases between them. Germline V lookup: CDR1 SGHNT, CDR2 YYREEE (reference sequence). The CDR3 DNA follows: TGTGCCAGCAGCTTGGTCGGGCGGGGCAATGAGCAGTTCTTC. Protein product: CASSLVGRGNEQFF.

This chain links TRBV9 with TRBJ2-5; 8 bases line up with TRBD1. Germline V gene data show CDR1 as SGDLS and CDR2 as YYNGEE. The CDR3 is 15 amino acids. V was pared by 0 bases and J by 5 bases, with 6 bases of the junction left unmatched. The CDR3 DNA is TGTGCCAGCAGCGTAGCGACAGGGGAGTGGGAGACCCAGTACTTC. Protein sequence: CASSVATGEWETQYF. Together with reference TRBV9 and TRBJ2-5, the CDR3 gives the full variable domain: DSGVTQTPKHLITATGQRVTLRCSPRSGDLSVYWYQQSLDQGLQFLIQYYNGEERAKGNILERFSAQQFPDLHSELNLSSLELGDSALYFCASSVATGEWETQYFGPGTRLLVL.